Shown below are 22 T cell receptor beta chains from a single sample sequenced in a study of CD8 T cells in Susac syndrome. The RNA input was about 0.45 to 1 ug, and it was reverse transcribed with random hexamers. A single record per CDR3 protein comes from TCRdb applying MiXCR to the immunoSEQ multiplex PCR reads. This table holds roughly 80,000 distinct CDR3 sequences, about 93% found once. Sequenced sample: CD4+ T cells from PBMCs. Every receptor here comes from a human donor with Susac syndrome.

The chain couples TRBV7-9 to TRBJ1-3; D is undetermined. Trimming removed 1 base from V and 0 bases from J, with 10 bases in between. Germline V lookup: CDR1 SEHNR, CDR2 FQNEAQ (reference sequence). The CDR3 consists of 16 residues. CDR3 sequence reads: CASSLVLRLSGNTIYF. The CDR3 nucleotides read TGTGCCAGCAGCTTAGTGCTTCGGCTCTCTGGAAACACCATATATTTT.

The chain uses TRBV15 and TRBJ2-1; TRBD2 matches at 10 bases. V gave up 0 bases and J gave up 10 bases; unmatched junction bases: 12. The CDR3 loop spans 17 amino acids. Germline CDR1 and CDR2: LNHNV and YYDKDF (reference sequence). The CDR3 nucleotides read TGTGCCACCAGCAGAGATATCAGGCTAGCGGGAGTCTCCGAGCAGTTCTTC. This codes for CATSRDIRLAGVSEQFF.

The chain uses TRBV20-1 and TRBJ2-3; D perhaps matches TRBD1 (7 bases). Trimming pared 4 bases from V and 2 bases from J, leaving 13 bases between. This CDR3 has 14 residues. Per the germline V gene, CDR1 is DFQATT and CDR2 is SNEGSKA (reference sequence). CDR3 protein: CSATQGGLTDTQYF. The DNA for the CDR3 is TGCAGTGCTACCCAGGGGGGACTCACAGATACGCAGTATTTT.

This clonotype was counted a single time. This chain connects TRBV3-1 to TRBJ2-2, with TRBD2 as a possible D gene (6 bases). This CDR3 is 16 amino acids long. Germline values: CDR1 LGHDT, CDR2 YNNKEL (reference sequence). V was shortened by 4 bases and J by 4 bases, with 16 bases between the two germline ends. DNA for the CDR3: TGTGCCAGCAGCCTCCGGACTACTCGGGCCACCGGGGAGCTGTTTTTT. Encoded protein: CASSLRTTRATGELFF.

The chain carries TRBV27 and TRBJ2-5, with a weak D call TRBD2 (5 bases). CDR3 length: 12 residues. Germline CDR1 MNHEY, CDR2 SMNVEV (reference sequence). Trimming removed 4 bases from V and 7 bases from J, with 10 bases in between. CDR3 amino acids: CASSSLAGTQYF. CDR3 nucleotides: TGTGCCAGCAGTTCACTTGCGGGGACCCAGTACTTC.

This chain links TRBV2 with TRBJ1-5; possible D gene TRBD1, 6 bases. The CDR3 covers 14 residues. Trimming shortened V by 4 bases and J by 7 bases, and 14 bases separated the two germline ends. The V gene's germline CDR1 is SNHLY and CDR2 FYNNEI. CDR3 region: CASSAAGARQPQHF. The CDR3, as DNA: TGTGCCAGCAGTGCGGCAGGGGCCAGACAGCCCCAGCATTTT.

The gene calls are TRBV12-3 or TRBV12-4 and TRBJ2-1, with 10 bases lining up with TRBD2. V dropped 6 bases and J dropped 1; count of bases not matched to a gene: 9. The CDR3 sequence is 17 residues long. The CDR3 protein is CASSNRLAGLSYNEQFF. CDR3 in DNA: TGTGCCAGCAGCAATCGACTAGCGGGTTTATCCTACAATGAGCAGTTCTTC.

The gene calls are TRBV30 and TRBJ1-1, with 7 positions matching TRBD1. J was trimmed by 0 bases and V by 5 bases; bases with no gene match: 3. Per germline, CDR1 GTSNPN and CDR2 SVGIG (reference sequence). There are 13 residues in the CDR3. The CDR3 reads CAWRDRMNTEAFF. The CDR3 coding sequence is TGTGCCTGGCGGGACAGAATGAACACTGAAGCTTTCTTT.

The chain combines TRBV19 with TRBJ2-3; D is ambiguous. Trimming pared 6 bases from V and 2 bases from J, leaving 9 bases between. The CDR3 is made up of 13 amino acids. Germline V gives CDR1 LNHDA, CDR2 SQIVND (reference sequence). Here the CDR3 reads CASRSANTDTQYF. The CDR3 DNA reads TGTGCCAGTAGATCCGCGAACACAGATACGCAGTATTTT.

The CDR3 sequence is CATSPRERTDTQYF. CDR3 sequence (DNA): TGTGCCACGTCACCGCGGGAACGCACAGATACGCAGTATTTT. V and J are TRBV28 and TRBJ2-3; D is possibly TRBD2 (6 bases). Germline lookup yields CDR1 MDHEN and CDR2 SYDVKM. The CDR3 extends over 14 amino acids. Trimming took 10 bases from V and 1 from J, leaving 15 bases between them. Using reference TRBV28 and TRBJ2-3 for the parts outside the CDR3, the full variable domain is DVKVTQSSRYLVKRTGEKVFLECVQDMDHENMFWYRQDPGLGLRLIYFSYDVKMKEKGDIPEGYSVSREKKERFSLILESASTNQTSMYLCATSPRERTDTQYFGPGTRLTVL.

The rearrangement uses TRBV3-1 and TRBJ1-3, with a weak D call TRBD1 (6 bases). From germline, CDR1 is LGHDT and CDR2 YNNKEL (reference sequence). The CDR3 has 16 residues. Trimming cost V 5 bases and J 0 bases, with 14 bases left between them. The CDR3 bases are TGTGCCAGCAGCACCCTAGACAGGAGCTCTGGAAACACCATATATTTT. It specifies CASSTLDRSSGNTIYF. Based on the CDR3 plus reference TRBV3-1 and TRBJ1-3, the full variable domain is DTAVSQTPKYLVTQMGNDKSIKCEQNLGHDTMYWYKQDSKKFLKIMFSYNNKELIINETVPNRFSPKSPDKAHLNLHINSLELGDSAVYFCASSTLDRSSGNTIYFGEGSWLTVV.

The rearrangement links TRBV24-1 to TRBJ2-2; 8 bases map to TRBD1. Trimming cost V 9 bases and J 5 bases; bases outside gene matches: 10. CDR3 size: 15 residues. Germline loops: CDR1 KGHDR, CDR2 SFDVKD. CDR3 sequence: CATQGGTGFTGELFF. The CDR3 DNA reads as TGTGCCACCCAGGGCGGGACAGGATTTACCGGGGAGCTGTTTTTT.

The chain combines TRBV7-2 with TRBJ1-5, with D possibly being TRBD1 (5 bases). The V gene's germline CDR1 is SGHTA and CDR2 FQGNSA. The V gene lost 4 bases and the J gene lost 0 bases, with 13 bases spanning the gap. The CDR3 covers 16 residues. CDR3: CASSYEGRLSNQPQHF. In nucleotides, the CDR3 is TGTGCCAGCAGCTACGAGGGACGCCTTAGCAATCAGCCCCAGCATTTT.

V usage is TRBV5-5 and J usage is TRBJ1-1; tentatively, D is TRBD1 (6 bases). V shed 1 base and J shed 1 base, with 8 bases lying between them. This CDR3 has 14 residues. Germline lookup yields CDR1 SGHKS and CDR2 YYEKEE (reference sequence). CDR3 sequence (DNA): TGTGCCAGCAGCTTGCAGGGGTGGAACACTGAAGCTTTCTTT. Protein sequence: CASSLQGWNTEAFF.

This clonotype occurred once. V usage is TRBV6-2 or TRBV6-3 and J usage is TRBJ1-2; D ambiguous. V was clipped by 7 bases and J by 3 bases, with 24 bases between them. The CDR3 covers 17 residues. Germline CDR1 reads MNHEY; CDR2 reads SVGEGT. DNA of the CDR3: TGTGCCAGCATTTCTTCGCGTACCCTTTGGGGAGACTATGGCTACACCTTC. Translated: CASISSRTLWGDYGYTF.

CDR3 nucleotide sequence: TGTGCCAGCTCACCATCCCCAGCGGGACCAAAACGGGCCAAAAACATTCAGTACTTC. Protein: CASSPSPAGPKRAKNIQYF. V gene TRBV18 combines with J gene TRBJ2-4; 7 nucleotides match TRBD2. The junction had 14 bases not matched to a gene; V was cut back by 2 bases and J by 1 base. Germline V CDR1 and CDR2: KGHSH, LQKENI. CDR3 length: 19 residues.

V is TRBV4-3 and J is TRBJ2-6; D unresolved. The length of the CDR3 is 14 residues. Germline lookup yields CDR1 LGHNA and CDR2 YSLEER. V was clipped by 2 bases and J by 3 bases, with 5 bases between them. The CDR3 loop reads CASSQRGGANVLTF. For the CDR3, the DNA is TGCGCCAGCAGCCAAAGAGGTGGGGCCAACGTCCTGACTTTC.

The chain uses TRBV7-2 and TRBJ1-2; 9 bases align to TRBD1. Trimming removed 3 bases from V and 0 bases from J; junction bases left unmatched: 2. The germline V gene encodes CDR1 SGHTA and CDR2 FQGNSA. The CDR3 runs to 15 residues. The CDR3 DNA reads as TGTGCCAGCAGCTTCAGACAGGGGGCTAACTATGGCTACACCTTC. Translation: CASSFRQGANYGYTF.

The chain couples TRBV7-9 to TRBJ1-1; TRBD1 matches at 9 bases. From germline, CDR1 is SEHNR and CDR2 FQNEAQ (reference sequence). This CDR3 region has 14 residues. J lost 6 bases, V lost 2 bases, and 4 bases had no gene match. The CDR3 region has the DNA TGTGCCAGCAGCTTAAAGGGACAGGGCGCTGAAGCTTTCTTT. Its translation is CASSLKGQGAEAFF.

The chain is built from TRBV6-1 and TRBJ2-1; 10 bases map to TRBD2. The CDR3 is 14 amino acids. Germline V gives CDR1 MNHNS, CDR2 SASEGT. Trimming took 6 bases from V and 5 from J; bases not matched to a gene: 4. The CDR3 loop is CASSLAGGHNEQFF. The CDR3 DNA reads TGTGCCAGCAGCTTAGCGGGGGGTCACAATGAGCAGTTCTTC.

The chain recombines TRBV20-1 with TRBJ1-5, with D perhaps matching TRBD1 (5 bases). Trimming took 6 bases from V and 9 from J, leaving 15 bases between them. The germline CDR1 and CDR2 sequences are DFQATT and SNEGSKA (reference sequence). The CDR3 totals 12 residues. CDR3 bases: TGCAGTGCGCGGTGGGCCGGGGGGCCCCAGCATTTT. Translating it yields CSARWAGGPQHF.

J is TRBJ2-7 and V is TRBV24-1; 10 bases line up with TRBD2. The CDR3 totals 17 residues. From germline, CDR1 is KGHDR and CDR2 SFDVKD. The V segment lost 6 bases and the J segment 3 bases; nucleotides outside the gene matches: 13. Here the CDR3 DNA reads TGTGCCACCAGTTGGGGACTAGCGCTCAAACCCCTCTACGAGCAGTACTTC. This codes for CATSWGLALKPLYEQYF.